The 29 T cell receptor beta chains below all came from one sample that was sequenced in a study of preoperative IRX-2 immunotherapy in early breast cancer. Clones were read by immunoSEQ multiplex PCR, and TCRdb kept only the in-frame ones, dropping some. The sample shows over 30,000 clones, over 85% of them seen only once. The treatment was: preoperative locoregional IRX-2 cytokine immunotherapy. The sequenced sample was tumor tissue, obtained after IRX-2 immunotherapy. Every receptor here comes from a human donor with breast cancer.

This chain joins TRBV7-5 and TRBJ2-3; the table's D call, TRBD2, was not checked against the DNA. TRBV7-5 is noted as a pseudogene. The CDR3 spans 19 residues. DNA of the CDR3: TGTGCCAGCAGCTTACAAGGTACCGGACTAGCGGGAGTCACAGATACGCAGTATTTT. Translation: CASSLQGTGLAGVTDTQYF.

The rearrangement joins TRBV30 to TRBJ1-1, with unresolved D. CDR3 length: 12 residues. Germline lookup yields CDR1 GTSNPN and CDR2 SVGIG (reference sequence). Trimming took 5 bases from V and 5 from J, leaving 12 bases between them. The CDR3 sequence is CAWHDFRTEAFF. CDR3 DNA: TGTGCCTGGCATGACTTTCGGACTGAAGCTTTCTTT.

The genes are TRBV29-1 and TRBJ2-7, with 8 nucleotides matching TRBD1. Germline V gene data show CDR1 as SQVTM and CDR2 as ANQGSEA. V dropped 0 bases and J dropped 6; count of bases not matched to a gene: 7. The CDR3 totals 14 residues. The CDR3 DNA sequence: TGCAGCGTTGAAGATACACAGGGGGGACGCGAGCAGTACTTC. It specifies CSVEDTQGGREQYF.

This clone was detected only a few times. The chain recombines TRBV11-3 with TRBJ1-2, with a tentative D call TRBD1 (5 bases). Germline lookup yields CDR1 SGHNT and CDR2 YENEEA. The CDR3 totals 14 residues. V gave up 5 bases and J gave up 8 bases, with 18 bases separating them. CDR3 DNA sequence: TGTGCCAGCAGCCCCCAATTTTCCGGGGCGGGCTACACCTTC. Amino acids: CASSPQFSGAGYTF.

The chain is built from TRBV5-1 and TRBJ2-1; D is perhaps TRBD2 (6 bases). Germline-derived CDR1 and CDR2 are SGHRS and YFSETQ. This CDR3 contains 17 residues. Trimming took 4 bases from V and 1 from J, leaving 18 bases between them. As DNA, the CDR3 is TGCGCCAGCAGCCTGAACGGCGGGACGGTATCCTACAATGAGCAGTTCTTC. This sequence encodes CASSLNGGTVSYNEQFF.

This chain links TRBV6-7 with TRBJ1-1; no reliable D call. TRBV6-7 is placed among ORFs of uncertain function. V lost 8 bases and J 3 bases, leaving 7 bases between the germline ends. The length of the CDR3 is 11 residues. The CDR3 coding sequence is TGTGCCAGCCAACGGCACACTGAAGCTTTCTTT. Encoded protein: CASQRHTEAFF.

This clone occurred a few times. This chain connects TRBV6-8 to TRBJ2-1; 7 nucleotides agree with TRBD2. This CDR3 contains 14 residues. V lost 10 bases and J lost 3; bases outside the gene matches: 9. The V gene's germline CDR1 is MNHGY and CDR2 SAAAGT. CDR3 bases: TGTGCCATCATGAGAGCGGGAATCTACAATGAGCAGTTCTTC. Amino acid sequence: CAIMRAGIYNEQFF.

This sequence joins TRBV6-8 and TRBJ1-2, with TRBD1 matching 8 bases. Trimming at V came to 2 bases and at J to 1 base, leaving 3 bases not matched to a gene. The CDR3 totals 15 residues. In germline, CDR1 is MNHGY, CDR2 SAAAGT. CDR3 sequence: CASSYRTGNNYGYTF. The CDR3 DNA sequence: TGTGCCAGCAGTTACCGGACAGGGAATAACTATGGCTACACCTTC.

The chain joins TRBV12-5 to TRBJ1-1; D remains unclear. Trimming pared 0 bases from V and 6 bases from J, leaving 17 bases between. The CDR3 sequence is 16 residues long. The germline CDR1 and CDR2 sequences are LGHNT and FRNRAP. The CDR3 DNA follows: TGTGCTAGTGGTTTGGTACTTTCCGGACGAGGCGCTGAAGCTTTCTTT. The encoded protein is CASGLVLSGRGAEAFF.

This chain uses TRBV28 with TRBJ1-3; a weak D match, TRBD1 (5 bases). V lost 6 bases to trimming and J lost 3 bases, with 15 bases between them. CDR1 is MDHEN, CDR2 SYDVKM, per germline. The CDR3 consists of 15 residues. CDR3 region: CASSRQSDHGNTIYF. The CDR3, as DNA: TGTGCCAGCAGCCGACAGTCCGACCATGGAAACACCATATATTTT.

This chain links TRBV28 with TRBJ1-2; TRBD1 matches at 7 bases. The J segment lost 0 bases and the V segment lost 10 bases, leaving 17 bases of the junction unmatched. CDR1 and CDR2 from the germline V gene are MDHEN and SYDVKM. The CDR3 sequence is 17 residues long. In DNA, the CDR3 is TGTGCCATTGGACAGGTCAGGATTCCGATCACTAACTATGGCTACACCTTC. Its protein product is CAIGQVRIPITNYGYTF.

The chain couples TRBV18 to TRBJ1-5; possibly TRBD1 for D (5 bases). V lost 2 bases and J 5 bases, leaving 10 bases between the germline ends. Germline V gene sequence: CDR1 KGHSH, CDR2 LQKENI. This CDR3 has 14 amino acids. The CDR3 nucleotides are TGTGCCAGCTCACCAGGGGGTGGTCATCAGCCCCAGCATTTT. Protein sequence: CASSPGGGHQPQHF.

Comment on this clone: The sample has other DNA sequences that encode this CDR3 too. The chain couples TRBV6-8 to TRBJ1-5; D is ambiguous. This CDR3 spans 13 amino acids. Germline CDR1 MNHGY, CDR2 SAAAGT. V was clipped by 7 bases and J by 1 base, with 8 bases between them. The CDR3 spells CASKIDSNQPQHF. CDR3 sequence (DNA): TGTGCCAGCAAGATAGACAGCAATCAGCCCCAGCATTTT.

This clone appeared a single time. This sequence joins TRBV11-3 and TRBJ2-3; 8 bases align to TRBD2. The germline gives CDR1 SGHNT, CDR2 YENEEA. The trim removed 1 base at V and 3 bases at J, leaving 6 bases unmatched. The CDR3 runs to 16 residues. For the CDR3, the DNA is TGTGCCAGCAGCTTAGGGGTTAGCGGGGTTACAGATACGCAGTATTTT. Translated: CASSLGVSGVTDTQYF. Drawing the rest from reference TRBV11-3 and TRBJ2-3, the complete variable domain is EAGVVQSPRYKIIEKKQPVAFWCNPISGHNTLYWYLQNLGQGPELLIRYENEEAVDDSQLPKDRFSAERLKGVDSTLKIQPAELGDSAVYLCASSLGVSGVTDTQYFGPGTRLTVL.

V and J are TRBV5-1 and TRBJ2-1; 8 nucleotides agree with TRBD2. Per the germline V gene, CDR1 is SGHRS and CDR2 is YFSETQ. CDR3 length: 15 amino acids. V lost 2 bases to trimming and J lost 4 bases; unmatched junction nucleotides: 5. The CDR3 coding sequence is TGCGCCAGCAGCTTATCCAGCGGGGGTTACAATGAGCAGTTCTTC. It yields the protein CASSLSSGGYNEQFF.

The rearrangement joins TRBV6-4 to TRBJ2-2; the D is unclear. The V gene lost 8 bases and the J gene lost 5 bases, with 15 bases spanning the gap. The CDR3 totals 14 residues. Germline CDR1 reads MRHNA; CDR2 reads SNTAGT. The CDR3 coding sequence is TGTGCCAGCCGATGGGGTATGGATACCGGGGAGCTGTTTTTT. It translates to CASRWGMDTGELFF.

The CDR3 bases are TGTGCCACCAGCAGGGGGGGACAGGGCTCCTACGAGCAGTACTTC. Translated, it gives CATSRGGQGSYEQYF. The chain couples TRBV15 to TRBJ2-7; 9 positions agree with TRBD1. CDR3 length: 15 amino acids. CDR1 LNHNV and CDR2 YYDKDF come from the germline V gene (reference sequence). The V segment lost 3 bases and the J segment 0 bases; nucleotides outside the gene matches: 3.

This sequence joins TRBV11-3 and TRBJ2-2; D gene uncertain. The CDR3 has 14 residues. The V gene lost 1 base and the J gene lost 5 bases, with 8 bases spanning the gap. From germline, CDR1 is SGHNT and CDR2 YENEEA. The CDR3 nucleotides read TGTGCCAGCAGCTTAGGTTTATCAACCGGGGAGCTGTTTTTT. Translation: CASSLGLSTGELFF. The variable domain in full, completed from reference TRBV11-3 and TRBJ2-2, reads EAGVVQSPRYKIIEKKQPVAFWCNPISGHNTLYWYLQNLGQGPELLIRYENEEAVDDSQLPKDRFSAERLKGVDSTLKIQPAELGDSAVYLCASSLGLSTGELFFGEGSRLTVL.

The chain joins TRBV7-8 to TRBJ2-5; 9 nucleotides match TRBD1. CDR3 length equals 13 residues. Germline-derived CDR1 and CDR2 are SGHVS and FQNEAQ. Trimming cost V 6 bases and J 5 bases; bases outside gene matches: 4. Written as DNA, the CDR3 is TGTGCCAGCAGTCGTGACAGGGGGGAGACCCAGTACTTC. Its protein product is CASSRDRGETQYF. Together with reference TRBV7-8 and TRBJ2-5, the CDR3 gives the full variable domain: GAGVSQSPRYKVAKRGQDVALRCDPISGHVSLFWYQQALGQGPEFLTYFQNEAQLDKSGLPSDRFFAERPEGSVSTLKIQRTQQEDSAVYLCASSRDRGETQYFGPGTRLLVL.

The V and J genes are TRBV7-4 and TRBJ2-3; D ambiguous. With 2 bases removed from V and 0 bases from J, the gap between germline ends came to 12 bases. Germline assignment: CDR1 SGHVT and CDR2 SQSDAQ. CDR3 length: 16 residues. The CDR3 spells CASSLPTHLSTDTQYF. In DNA form, the CDR3 reads TGTGCCAGCAGCTTACCCACCCACCTAAGCACAGATACGCAGTATTTT.

This rearrangement joins TRBV23-1 to TRBJ2-5; D tentatively fits TRBD1 or TRBD2 (5 bases each). TRBV23-1 is known as an ORF, though its function is uncertain. The ends were cut back, 0 bases at V and 4 bases at J, with 18 bases in the middle. This CDR3 has 17 residues. The CDR3 sequence: CASSQSPGRPGPETQYF. Written as DNA, the CDR3 is TGCGCCAGCAGTCAATCCCCGGGACGCCCGGGCCCAGAGACCCAGTACTTC.

The chain has TRBV7-6 and TRBJ2-7, with 14 bases identical to TRBD2. Trimming at V came to 5 bases and at J to 6 bases, leaving 6 bases not matched to a gene. The CDR3 is made up of 15 amino acids. Germline V gives CDR1 SGHVS, CDR2 FNYEAQ. The CDR3 DNA is TGTGCCAGCAGCGGGGGGACTAGCGGGAGTTTCGAGCAGTACTTC. Amino acid sequence: CASSGGTSGSFEQYF.

The rearrangement joins TRBV7-6 to TRBJ2-6; D might be TRBD1 or TRBD2, each matching 5 bases. Germline V CDR1 and CDR2: SGHVS, FNYEAQ. Trimming left V 0 bases short and J 1 base short, with 7 bases between. The CDR3 totals 16 residues. The CDR3 region has the DNA TGTGCCAGCAGCTTAGCATGGGGGTCTGGGGCCAACGTCCTGACTTTC. Its translation is CASSLAWGSGANVLTF.

The V and J genes are TRBV18 and TRBJ2-1; D may be TRBD1 (6 bases). CDR1 is KGHSH and CDR2 is LQKENI in the germline V gene. The CDR3 extends over 17 amino acids. Between the trimmed V and J ends, which lost 2 bases and 8 bases, there was a span of 22 bases. The DNA of the CDR3 is TGTGCCAGCTCACCAGCGGATACAGGGATTATACAGGATGAGCAGTTCTTC. Protein product: CASSPADTGIIQDEQFF.

The chain has TRBV15 and TRBJ1-1; 10 nucleotides match TRBD1. This CDR3 is 17 amino acids long. J was trimmed by 1 base and V by 1 base; bases with no gene match: 6. The germline gives CDR1 LNHNV, CDR2 YYDKDF (reference sequence). In nucleotides, the CDR3 is TGTGCCACCAGCAGAGTCCGGGACAGGGGAAAGAACACTGAAGCTTTCTTT. As protein: CATSRVRDRGKNTEAFF.

This rearrangement joins TRBV19 to TRBJ1-5; D unresolved. The CDR3 spans 14 residues. Trimming left V 3 bases short and J 3 bases short, with 9 bases between. CDR1 LNHDA and CDR2 SQIVND come from the germline V gene (reference sequence). The CDR3, as DNA: TGTGCCAGTAGTATGGTCCACTTCAATCAGCCCCAGCATTTT. This sequence encodes CASSMVHFNQPQHF.

This clone is a singleton in its sample. V and J are TRBV5-1 and TRBJ1-4; 9 nucleotides agree with TRBD1. V lost 0 bases to trimming and J lost 7 bases; unmatched junction nucleotides: 7. CDR3 length: 16 residues. Germline CDR1 is SGHRS and CDR2 is YFSETQ. The CDR3 sequence is CASSLGGTGSAEKLFF. The CDR3 DNA follows: TGCGCCAGCAGCTTGGGGGGGACAGGGAGCGCTGAAAAACTGTTTTTT.

The chain joins TRBV14 to TRBJ2-4, with D hard to call. The CDR3 runs 16 residues. Germline assignment: CDR1 SGHDN and CDR2 FVKESK. The V and J ends lost 0 bases and 0 bases respectively, with 9 bases between them. The CDR3 loop is CASSQDRPVAKNIQYF. The DNA of the CDR3 is TGTGCCAGCAGCCAAGATCGACCAGTAGCCAAAAACATTCAGTACTTC.

The chain uses TRBV6-8 and TRBJ2-5, with TRBD2 identical over 8 bases. From germline, CDR1 is MNHGY and CDR2 SAAAGT. The ends lost 11 bases at V and 3 bases at J; junction bases unmatched: 8. This CDR3 has 13 residues. The CDR3 loop reads CASRGTSKETQYF. The CDR3 DNA is TGTGCCTCCCGAGGGACTAGTAAAGAGACCCAGTACTTC.